The clone carrying this TCR beta chain was seen ten or more times. This sample stems from a study of response to subunit inactivated influenza vaccine. Germline values: CDR1 SGHRS, CDR2 YFSETQ. Trimming removed 2 bases from V and 5 bases from J; junction bases left unmatched: 7. This CDR3 region has 14 residues. MiXCR was run by TCRdb on the RT-PCR reads, yielding one entry per CDR3 protein. The sample gives about 530,000 distinct CDR3 sequences, approximately 10% of which show up once; roughly 10% is in the top ten. This material consisted of PBMCs from blood, taken on the day of vaccination. This rearrangement joins TRBV5-1 to TRBJ2-7; 7 bases fit TRBD1. This sequence originates from a man aged 50 to 59 who received an inactivated influenza vaccine. The CDR3 is CASSLRQGRDEQYF. DNA for the CDR3: TGCGCCAGCAGCTTACGACAGGGACGCGACGAGCAGTACTTC.